The T cell receptor (beta chain) described here comes from a study of blood T cell dynamics during melanoma immunotherapy. Looking at the study overall: Standard first-line treatment here was pembrolizumab or nivolumab plus ipilimumab in metastatic melanoma.

This table comes from immunoSEQ multiplex PCR, and its TCRdb copy is limited to in-frame clones, with some not included. The data hold thousands of clones, with roughly 84% observed a single time. CDR3 length: 13 residues. Between the trimmed V and J ends, which lost 4 bases and 4 bases, there was a span of 11 bases. In germline, CDR1 is SQVTM, CDR2 ANQGSEA. Specified time point: pre-treatment baseline. Samples come from before therapy and from week 3 after the first blockade cycle. V is TRBV29-1 and J is TRBJ1-5, with a tentative D call TRBD1 (6 bases). The sequences come from blood, collected from a patient treated with checkpoint blockade. This TCR was sampled from a human donor with melanoma. Some clones in this sample may be carry-over from other donors' samples. The CDR3 DNA is TGCAGCGTTGGGGGGCAGGGGAATCAGCCCCAGCATTTT. Its translation: CSVGGQGNQPQHF.